Listed below are T cell receptor beta chains from one sample, sequenced in a study of cytomegalovirus exposure and HLA in healthy donors. The assay was immunoSEQ multiplex PCR, and TCRdb's table has in-frame clones only and misses some. The table shows tens of thousands of clones, with about three quarters occurring only once. Input material: PBMCs. The receptor source for this set is a man over 45 in good health and CMV-seropositive. Each CDR3 is given with its conserved first and last residue. A D gene is named only where the DNA matches it firmly. Clone size is stated in some rows and not others, as once, few, many or a class when expanded.

v_gene: TRBV10-2
j_gene: TRBJ1-6
d_gene: -
abundance: -
CDR3nt: TGCGCCAGCACAGGGGACCTGTCACCCCTCCACTTT
CDR3aa: CASTGDLSPLHF

v_gene: TRBV6-5
j_gene: TRBJ1-1
d_gene: -
abundance: few
CDR3nt: TGTGCCAGCAGTCGACTCGGTAACACTGAAGCTTTCTTT
CDR3aa: CASSRLGNTEAFF

v_gene: TRBV7-3
j_gene: TRBJ2-1
d_gene: -
abundance: -
CDR3nt: TGTGCCAGCAGCTCCAGGGGGGATGAGCAGTTCTTC
CDR3aa: CASSSRGDEQFF

v_gene: TRBV7-2
j_gene: TRBJ2-1
d_gene: -
abundance: -
CDR3nt: TGTGCCAGCAGCTTAGGTCGGGAGCAGTTCTTC
CDR3aa: CASSLGREQFF

v_gene: TRBV19
j_gene: TRBJ2-6
d_gene: -
abundance: -
CDR3nt: TGTGCCAGTAGCGGGGAGGATGGGGCCAACGTCCTGACTTTC
CDR3aa: CASSGEDGANVLTF

v_gene: TRBV5-1
j_gene: TRBJ1-4
d_gene: -
abundance: -
CDR3nt: TGCGCCAGCAGCTATAGTACCAGGGGCGCCAATGAAAAACTGTTTTTT
CDR3aa: CASSYSTRGANEKLFF

v_gene: TRBV5-6
j_gene: TRBJ2-3
d_gene: -
abundance: few
CDR3nt: TGTGCCAGCAGCCCCGGTCCGACAGATACGCAGTATTTT
CDR3aa: CASSPGPTDTQYF

v_gene: TRBV4-2
j_gene: TRBJ1-2
d_gene: TRBD1
abundance: -
CDR3nt: TGTGCCAGCAGCCAAGAGTATGGACAGGATAGTGGCTACACCTTC
CDR3aa: CASSQEYGQDSGYTF

v_gene: TRBV19
j_gene: TRBJ2-7
d_gene: TRBD2
abundance: -
CDR3nt: TGTGCCAGTAGTATAGGACTAGCGGGAGTCTACGAGCAGTACTTC
CDR3aa: CASSIGLAGVYEQYF

v_gene: TRBV6-6
j_gene: TRBJ2-1
d_gene: -
abundance: many
CDR3nt: TGTGCCAGCAGCTTGGCGGTGAATGAGCAGTTCTTC
CDR3aa: CASSLAVNEQFF

v_gene: TRBV18
j_gene: TRBJ2-3
d_gene: TRBD2
abundance: few
CDR3nt: TGTGCCAGCTCAGCAATCCCTAGCGGGGGTCACACAGATACGCAGTATTTT
CDR3aa: CASSAIPSGGHTDTQYF

v_gene: TRBV10-3
j_gene: TRBJ2-1
d_gene: TRBD2
abundance: few
CDR3nt: TGTGCCATCAGTGCCACGGGAGGGCGCAATGAGCAGTTCTTC
CDR3aa: CAISATGGRNEQFF

v_gene: TRBV10-1
j_gene: TRBJ2-3
d_gene: -
abundance: few
CDR3nt: TGCGCCAGCAGTGATATCGGACAGCCCACAGATACGCAGTATTTT
CDR3aa: CASSDIGQPTDTQYF

v_gene: TRBV2
j_gene: TRBJ1-5
d_gene: -
abundance: -
CDR3nt: TGTGCCAGCAGGGGCTACAATCAGCCCCAGCATTTT
CDR3aa: CASRGYNQPQHF

v_gene: TRBV7-2
j_gene: TRBJ2-5
d_gene: -
abundance: -
CDR3nt: TGTGCCAGCAGCTTAGTTGGCCTTCAAGAGACCCAGTACTTC
CDR3aa: CASSLVGLQETQYF

v_gene: TRBV7-9
j_gene: TRBJ1-6
d_gene: -
abundance: once
CDR3nt: TGTGCCAGCAGCCCTACAACCCCGGGGGCCCTCCACTTT
CDR3aa: CASSPTTPGALHF

v_gene: TRBV9
j_gene: TRBJ1-1
d_gene: TRBD1
abundance: -
CDR3nt: TGTGCCAGCAGCGTAGTCCCGGACAGGGGAACCCAGAGCACTGAAGCTTTCTTT
CDR3aa: CASSVVPDRGTQSTEAFF